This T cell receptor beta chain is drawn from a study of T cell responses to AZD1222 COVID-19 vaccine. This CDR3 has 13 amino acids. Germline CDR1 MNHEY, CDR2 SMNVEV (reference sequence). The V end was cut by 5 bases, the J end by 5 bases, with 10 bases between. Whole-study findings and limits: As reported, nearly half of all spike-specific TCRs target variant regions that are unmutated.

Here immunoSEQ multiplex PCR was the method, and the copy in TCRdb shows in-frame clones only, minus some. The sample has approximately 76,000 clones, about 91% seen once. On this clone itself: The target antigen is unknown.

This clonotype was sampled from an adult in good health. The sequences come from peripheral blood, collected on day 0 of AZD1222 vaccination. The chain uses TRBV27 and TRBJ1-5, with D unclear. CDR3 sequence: CASSPGPHQPQHF. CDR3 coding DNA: TGTGCCAGCAGTCCCGGACCTCATCAGCCCCAGCATTTT.